This is a list of T cell receptor beta chains from one sample in a study of chemoradiotherapy in HPV16-positive cancers. Profiled with immunoSEQ multiplex PCR; TCRdb holds only in-frame clones, not every one. The sample records approximately 32,000 clones, around four fifths being singletons. Sequenced here: blood, sampled from a patient who underwent chemoradiotherapy. These receptors were taken from a human donor with HPV-associated anogenital cancer. The CDR3 runs from the conserved cysteine through the conserved F or W. The D gene is left open where the match is weak. Size is stated for part of the rows, as once, few or many counts, or as a class when the clone is expanded.

>TRBJ1-5|-|few|TRBV4-1
TGCGCCAGCAGCCAATACAGCTATAGCAATCAGCCCCAGCATTTT
CASSQYSYSNQPQHF
>TRBJ2-7|-|-|TRBV27
TGTGCCAGCAGTTTGGACGGTCCCTACGAGCAGTACTTC
CASSLDGPYEQYF
>TRBJ1-4|-|-|TRBV5-1
TGCGCCAGCAGCTTGGGAGACTCCTTCGATGAAAAACTGTTTTTT
CASSLGDSFDEKLFF
>TRBJ2-5|TRBD2|-|TRBV27
TGTGCCAGCAGGCTAGCGGGGGCCCAAGAGACCCAGTACTTC
CASRLAGAQETQYF
>TRBJ2-1|TRBD2|-|TRBV7-9
TGTGCCAGCAGTTGGACCAGCGGGGGATACAATGAGCAGTTCTTC
CASSWTSGGYNEQFF
>TRBJ2-3|TRBD2|-|TRBV18
TGTGCCAGCTCACCACGGACTAGCGGGGGGGATTCAACAGATACGCAGTATTTT
CASSPRTSGGDSTDTQYF
>TRBJ1-1|TRBD1|-|TRBV11-2
TGTGCCAGCACCAAAGGGACAGGGCCCTCGAACACTGAAGCTTTCTTT
CASTKGTGPSNTEAFF
>TRBJ2-5|-|-|TRBV9
TGTGCCAGCAGCGTTGCTGGATTCGAGACCCAGTACTTC
CASSVAGFETQYF
>TRBJ2-1|-|-|TRBV10-3
TGTGCCTCTGGGGGGGACAGTGACAATGAGCAGTTCTTC
CASGGDSDNEQFF
>TRBJ1-6|TRBD1|-|TRBV10-3
TGTGCCATCAGTGAAGGGCAGGGGGCAAATAATTCACCCCTCCACTTT
CAISEGQGANNSPLHF
>TRBJ1-4|TRBD1|-|TRBV5-4
TGTGCCAGCAGCAGCTTACAGGGGGCTAATGAAAAACTGTTTTTT
CASSSLQGANEKLFF
>TRBJ1-4|-|few|TRBV6-1
TGTGCCAGCAGTGTCGACCCGAGGGAACTGTTTTTT
CASSVDPRELFF
>TRBJ2-2|-|-|TRBV7-6
TGTGCCAGCAGCTTAGATTATTCTAACACCGGGGAGCTGTTTTTT
CASSLDYSNTGELFF
>TRBJ1-4|-|-|TRBV29-1
TGCAGCGTTGGACAGGCGCTTGGAAAACTGTTTTTT
CSVGQALGKLFF
>TRBJ2-7|-|-|TRBV5-4
TGTGCCAGCAGCTTTCCGGGCCGAGAGCAGTACTTC
CASSFPGREQYF
>TRBJ1-6|-|-|TRBV30
TGTGCCTGGAGTCCACAGGGAGATTCACCCCTCCACTTT
CAWSPQGDSPLHF
>TRBJ2-1|TRBD2|-|TRBV30
TGTGCCTGGAGGGCTAGCGGGGTTGGTGAGCAGTTCTTC
CAWRASGVGEQFF
>TRBJ1-1|-|-|TRBV7-9
TGTGCCAGCAGCCCAGTGAACACTGAAGCTTTCTTT
CASSPVNTEAFF
>TRBJ1-2|-|-|TRBV27
TGTGCCAGCAGTGCACTGCCACCCGATAACTATGGCTACACCTTC
CASSALPPDNYGYTF
>TRBJ1-4|-|-|TRBV5-1
TGCGCCAGCAGCTTGGAAGGTCGAAGGGATGAAAAACTGTTTTTT
CASSLEGRRDEKLFF
>TRBJ2-1|TRBD2|-|TRBV9
TGTGCCAGCAGCCCACGAATAGCGGGGGTAAGCTCCTACAATGAGCAGTTCTTC
CASSPRIAGVSSYNEQFF
>TRBJ2-7|-|-|TRBV11-1
TGTGCCAGCAGCTTGAACAGGGCCTACGAGCAGTACTTC
CASSLNRAYEQYF
>TRBJ2-7|-|-|TRBV6-5
TGTGCCAGCAGGAATGGGAACTTATTGAACGAGCAGTACTTC
CASRNGNLLNEQYF
>TRBJ1-2|TRBD1|-|TRBV5-6
TGTGCCAGCAGCGTGGGACAGGGTAGTGGCTACACCTTC
CASSVGQGSGYTF
>TRBJ1-5|TRBD1|-|TRBV2
TGTGCCAGCAGCCTGACAGGGATCAATCAGCCCCAGCATTTT
CASSLTGINQPQHF
>TRBJ2-5|-|-|TRBV4-3
TGCGCCAGCAGCCAAGATAGGACGACAGGAGAGACCCAGTACTTC
CASSQDRTTGETQYF
>TRBJ1-1|-|-|TRBV7-3
TGTGCCAGCAGCTTTTCCCAGGGCACTGAAGCTTTCTTT
CASSFSQGTEAFF
>TRBJ1-2|TRBD1|once|TRBV15
TGTGCCACCAGCAGGGACAGGGGTGGCTATGGCTACACCTTC
CATSRDRGGYGYTF
>TRBJ2-7|-|-|TRBV5-4
TGTGCCAGCAGCTTGGCCGGAGTCCAGGCCTACGAGCAGTACTTC
CASSLAGVQAYEQYF
>TRBJ2-2|-|once|TRBV7-3
TGTGCCAGCAGCTTCGGGGGAGCCGGGGAGCTGTTTTTT
CASSFGGAGELFF
>TRBJ1-4|-|-|TRBV6-5
TGTGCCAGCACCAAAGCGGGGGGGGCCCGAGAAAAACTGTTTTTT
CASTKAGGAREKLFF
>TRBJ1-1|-|-|TRBV25-1
TGTGCCAGCAGTGAACAGGATAACACTGAAGCTTTCTTT
CASSEQDNTEAFF
>TRBJ2-2|-|once|TRBV7-3
TGTGCCAGCAGCTTACGGGGTGGGTTTGGACGCACCGGGGAGCTGTTTTTT
CASSLRGGFGRTGELFF
>TRBJ2-7|-|-|TRBV19
TGTGCCAGTAGTATAGGAAGAGGGAACGCCTACGAGCAGTACTTC
CASSIGRGNAYEQYF
>TRBJ2-7|-|-|TRBV30
TGTGCCTGGAGTGTATGGCAGGGTAAGGCCGAGCAGTACTTC
CAWSVWQGKAEQYF
>TRBJ1-4|-|-|TRBV13
TGTGCCAGCAGCACCCGGGCTACAACTAATGAAAAACTGTTTTTT
CASSTRATTNEKLFF
>TRBJ1-3|-|-|TRBV9
TGTGCCAGCAGCATAGGTGGTTCTGGAAACACCATATATTTT
CASSIGGSGNTIYF
>TRBJ1-6|TRBD1|-|TRBV6-5
TGTGCCAGCAGTAGGGGGCCTTCACCCCTCCACTTT
CASSRGPSPLHF
>TRBJ1-3|-|-|TRBV19
TGTGCCAGTCAACTTAAGGGGGTGCCTGGAAACACCATATATTTT
CASQLKGVPGNTIYF
>TRBJ2-1|TRBD2|-|TRBV6-5
TGTGCCAGCACCAAACGGGGGGGGGCCGAAGGTGAGCAGTTCTTC
CASTKRGGAEGEQFF
>TRBJ1-5|-|-|TRBV30
TGTGCCTGGAGGGGCAGGGTGGTCAATCAGCCCCAGCATTTT
CAWRGRVVNQPQHF
>TRBJ2-3|-|-|TRBV19
TGTGCCAGTAGGCCCCGATCTGCGGGGTTCACAGATACGCAGTATTTT
CASRPRSAGFTDTQYF
>TRBJ2-5|TRBD1|-|TRBV7-6
TGTGCCAGCAGCTCCTTCAGGGGGAGACAAGAGACCCAGTACTTC
CASSSFRGRQETQYF
>TRBJ1-5|-|-|TRBV19
TGTGCCAGTACTATCGGGGGAAGCAATCAGCCCCAGCATTTT
CASTIGGSNQPQHF
>TRBJ2-6|TRBD1|-|TRBV10-3
TGTGCCATCAGTGAGCCGCCCGGACAGGGATCCTCTGGGGCCAACGTCCTGACTTTC
CAISEPPGQGSSGANVLTF
>TRBJ2-1|TRBD1|once|TRBV10-3
TGTGCCATCAGCACAGGGGTAAGGAACAATGAGCAGTTCTTC
CAISTGVRNNEQFF
>TRBJ2-3|TRBD1|-|TRBV7-2
TGTGCCAGCAGCCCGCAGGGGGCCTTCACAGATACGCAGTATTTT
CASSPQGAFTDTQYF